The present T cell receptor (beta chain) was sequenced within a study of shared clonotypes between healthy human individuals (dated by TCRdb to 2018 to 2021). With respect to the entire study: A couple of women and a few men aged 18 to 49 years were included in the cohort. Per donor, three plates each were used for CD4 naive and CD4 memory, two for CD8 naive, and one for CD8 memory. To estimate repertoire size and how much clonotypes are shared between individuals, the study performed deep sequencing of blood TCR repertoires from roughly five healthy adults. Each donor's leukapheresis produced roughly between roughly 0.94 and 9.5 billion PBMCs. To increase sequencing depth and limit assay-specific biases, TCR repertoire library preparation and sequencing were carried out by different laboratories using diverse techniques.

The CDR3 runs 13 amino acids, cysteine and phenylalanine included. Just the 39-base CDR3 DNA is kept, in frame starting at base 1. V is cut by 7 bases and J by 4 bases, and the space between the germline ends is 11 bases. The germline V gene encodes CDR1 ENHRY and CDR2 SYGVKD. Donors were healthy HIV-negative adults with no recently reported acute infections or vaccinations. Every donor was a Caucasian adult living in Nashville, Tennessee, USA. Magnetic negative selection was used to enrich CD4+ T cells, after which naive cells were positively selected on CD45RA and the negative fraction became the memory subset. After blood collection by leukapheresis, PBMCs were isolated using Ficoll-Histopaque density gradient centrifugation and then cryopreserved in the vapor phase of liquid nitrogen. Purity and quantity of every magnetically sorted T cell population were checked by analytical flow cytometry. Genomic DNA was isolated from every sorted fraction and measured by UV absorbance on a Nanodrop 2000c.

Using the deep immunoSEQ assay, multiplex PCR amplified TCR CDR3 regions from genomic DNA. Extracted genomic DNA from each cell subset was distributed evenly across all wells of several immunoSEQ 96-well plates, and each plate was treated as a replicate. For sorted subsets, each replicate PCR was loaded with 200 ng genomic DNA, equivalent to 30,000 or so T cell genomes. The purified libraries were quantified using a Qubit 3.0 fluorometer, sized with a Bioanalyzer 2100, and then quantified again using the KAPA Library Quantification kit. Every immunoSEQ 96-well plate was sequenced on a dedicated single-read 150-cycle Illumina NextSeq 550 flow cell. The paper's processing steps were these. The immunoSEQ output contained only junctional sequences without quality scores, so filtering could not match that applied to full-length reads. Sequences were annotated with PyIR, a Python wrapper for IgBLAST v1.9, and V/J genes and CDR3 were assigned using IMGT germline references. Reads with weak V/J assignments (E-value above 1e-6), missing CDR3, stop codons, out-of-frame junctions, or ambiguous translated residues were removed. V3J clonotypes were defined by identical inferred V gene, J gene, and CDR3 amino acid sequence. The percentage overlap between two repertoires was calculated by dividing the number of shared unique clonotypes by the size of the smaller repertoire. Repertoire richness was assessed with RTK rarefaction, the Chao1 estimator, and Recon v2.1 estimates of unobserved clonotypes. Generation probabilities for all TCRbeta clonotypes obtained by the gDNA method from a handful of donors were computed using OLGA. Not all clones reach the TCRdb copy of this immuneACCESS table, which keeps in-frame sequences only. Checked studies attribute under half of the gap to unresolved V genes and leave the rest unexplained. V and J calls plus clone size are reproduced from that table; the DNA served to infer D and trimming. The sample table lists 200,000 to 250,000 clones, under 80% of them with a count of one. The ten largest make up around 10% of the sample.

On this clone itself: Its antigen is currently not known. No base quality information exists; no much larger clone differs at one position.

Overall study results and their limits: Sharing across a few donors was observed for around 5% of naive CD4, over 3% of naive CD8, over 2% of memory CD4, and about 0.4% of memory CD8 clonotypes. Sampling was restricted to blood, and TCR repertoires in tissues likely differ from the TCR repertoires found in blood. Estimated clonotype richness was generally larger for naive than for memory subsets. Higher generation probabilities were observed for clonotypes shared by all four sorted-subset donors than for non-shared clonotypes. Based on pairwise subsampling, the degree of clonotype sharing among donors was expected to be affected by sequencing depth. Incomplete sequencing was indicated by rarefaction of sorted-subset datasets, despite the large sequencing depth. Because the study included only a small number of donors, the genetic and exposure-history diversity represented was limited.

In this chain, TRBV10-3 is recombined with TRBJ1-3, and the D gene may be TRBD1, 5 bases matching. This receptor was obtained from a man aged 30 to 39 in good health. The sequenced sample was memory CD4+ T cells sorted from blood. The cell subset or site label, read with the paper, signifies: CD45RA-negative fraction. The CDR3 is CAIMGTVGNTIYF. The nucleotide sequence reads TGTGCCATCATGGGGACGGTCGGAAACACCATATATTTT.